The 3 T cell receptor beta chains below were found in one sample sequenced in a study of technical replicates of blood from several donors. The protocol was immunoSEQ multiplex PCR, while the TCRdb copy is restricted to in-frame clones and leaves out a portion. The sample has around 67,000 clones; less than 97% are singletons. The sample comprised T cells isolated from PBMCs. These receptors were obtained from a human donor in good health.

The V call is TRBV4-1, the J call TRBJ2-3; 7 nucleotides align to TRBD2. Germline V gene lookup returns CDR1 MGHRA and CDR2 YSYEKL. V lost 0 bases to trimming and J lost 2 bases; unmatched junction nucleotides: 8. The CDR3 runs 17 residues. The CDR3 sequence is CASSQDSASGLTDTQYF. DNA for the CDR3: TGCGCCAGCAGCCAAGATTCGGCTAGCGGACTCACAGATACGCAGTATTTT.

The chain employs TRBV4-1 and TRBJ2-1; 12 nucleotides match TRBD1. The germline V gene has CDR1 MGHRA and CDR2 YSYEKL. The CDR3 has 15 amino acids. Trimming took 5 bases from V and 7 from J; bases not matched to a gene: 6. CDR3 nucleotides: TGCGCCAGCAGCTATTGGGACAGGGGGCCGAATGAGCAGTTCTTC. Its protein product is CASSYWDRGPNEQFF.

V is TRBV4-1 and J is TRBJ1-6; D is perhaps TRBD1 (6 bases). V was trimmed by 1 base and J by 10 bases, leaving 11 bases between them. Germline loops: CDR1 MGHRA, CDR2 YSYEKL. The CDR3 runs 14 residues. The DNA for the CDR3 is TGCGCCAGCAGCCAAGCAGGGGAAAACTCACCCCTCCACTTT. Its translation: CASSQAGENSPLHF.